The 20 T cell receptor beta chains given below trace back to one sample, sequenced in a study of cytotoxic CD8 clonotypes in ibrutinib-treated CLL. Assay used: immunoSEQ multiplex PCR; TCRdb lists only in-frame clones, some missing. The table lists about 140,000 clones, approximately 77% of them singletons. Here the sequenced sample was PBMCs, taken after 12 months of ibrutinib treatment. The source is a human donor with chronic lymphocytic leukemia.

V is TRBV29-1 and J is TRBJ2-2; D remains ambiguous. CDR3 length: 11 amino acids. Germline assignment: CDR1 SQVTM and CDR2 ANQGSEA. V dropped 4 bases and J dropped 7 bases, with 7 bases sitting between them. CDR3 in DNA: TGCAGCGTTGGGGGTATCGGGGAGCTGTTTTTT. This codes for CSVGGIGELFF.

The chain combines TRBV5-1 with TRBJ1-3; D gene unclear. Germline V gene sequence: CDR1 SGHRS, CDR2 YFSETQ. The CDR3 totals 14 residues. The V end was cut by 4 bases, the J end by 0 bases, with 8 bases between. The CDR3 loop reads CASSAGSSGNTIYF. CDR3 coding DNA: TGCGCCAGCAGCGCAGGAAGCTCTGGAAACACCATATATTTT.

In its sample, this clone was seen a few times. The chain links TRBV7-2 to TRBJ2-7; the D gene is possibly TRBD2 (6 bases). V lost 1 base and J lost 3, with 13 bases in between. CDR1 and CDR2 from the germline V gene are SGHTA and FQGNSA. The CDR3 extends over 15 amino acids. CDR3 protein: CASSLVRLGDYEQYF. The CDR3 nucleotides are TGTGCCAGCAGCTTAGTGCGACTAGGGGACTACGAGCAGTACTTC.

The rearrangement uses TRBV5-8 and TRBJ1-2; unclear D gene. Trimming stripped 3 bases from V and 4 bases from J, with 4 bases between. The CDR3 spans 11 residues. Germline V gives CDR1 SGHTS, CDR2 YDEGEE. CDR3 loop: CASSSVYGYTF. CDR3 DNA: TGTGCCAGCAGCTCCGTCTATGGCTACACCTTC. Drawing the rest from reference TRBV5-8 and TRBJ1-2, the complete variable domain is EAGVTQSPTHLIKTRGQQATLRCSPISGHTSVYWYQQALGLGLQFLLWYDEGEERNRGNFPPRFSGRQFPNYSSELNVNALELEDSALYLCASSSVYGYTFGSGTRLTVV.

In nucleotides, the CDR3 is TGTGCCAGCTCACCCGAAAACACTGAAGCTTTCTTT. Translation gives CASSPENTEAFF. The chain employs TRBV18 and TRBJ1-1; D not certain. V lost 3 bases and J 2 bases, leaving 4 bases between the germline ends. Germline CDR1 is KGHSH and CDR2 is LQKENI. The CDR3 is 12 amino acids.

The chain uses TRBV5-6 and TRBJ1-6, with a possible D match to TRBD1 (6 bases). The germline V gene encodes CDR1 SGHDT and CDR2 YYEEEE. The CDR3 is 15 amino acids. The V and J ends lost 4 bases and 6 bases respectively, with 14 bases between them. Written as DNA, the CDR3 is TGTGCCAGCAGCCGAGAACAGGGATTTAATTCACCCCTCCACTTT. It codes for CASSREQGFNSPLHF.

The chain is built from TRBV14 and TRBJ2-7, with D perhaps matching TRBD1 or TRBD2 (6 bases each). Trimming removed 4 bases from V and 6 bases from J, with 16 bases in between. This CDR3 is 14 amino acids long. Germline-derived CDR1 and CDR2 are SGHDN and FVKESK. The CDR3 nucleotides are TGTGCCAGCAGCCTTCAACCGGGGGCTGGCGAGCAGTACTTC. It specifies CASSLQPGAGEQYF. Combining the CDR3 with reference TRBV14 and TRBJ2-7 gives the whole variable domain EAGVTQFPSHSVIEKGQTVTLRCDPISGHDNLYWYRRVMGKEIKFLLHFVKESKQDESGMPNNRFLAERTGGTYSTLKVQPAELEDSGVYFCASSLQPGAGEQYFGPGTRLTVT.

The rearrangement joins TRBV13 to TRBJ2-6; weak D call: TRBD1 (5 bases). CDR3 length: 15 residues. The germline V gene has CDR1 PRHDT and CDR2 FYEKMQ (reference sequence). Trimming cost V 6 bases and J 1 base, with 10 bases left between them. CDR3 sequence (DNA): TGTGCCAGCAGTCCCCCAGGGTCTGGGGCCAACGTCCTGACTTTC. Encoded protein: CASSPPGSGANVLTF.

The genes are TRBV11-3 and TRBJ2-3, with TRBD2 matching 9 bases. The length of the CDR3 is 17 residues. Germline CDR1 is SGHNT and CDR2 is YENEEA. V dropped 0 bases and J dropped 2; count of bases not matched to a gene: 6. The CDR3 loop is CASSLDNLAGNTDTQYF. CDR3 DNA sequence: TGTGCCAGCAGCTTAGATAACCTAGCGGGAAACACAGATACGCAGTATTTT.

This clone was recorded only once. The chain employs TRBV28 and TRBJ1-6; perhaps TRBD1 as D (6 bases). The V gene's germline CDR1 is MDHEN and CDR2 SYDVKM. CDR3 length: 18 amino acids. V was cut by 5 bases and J by 0 bases, with 17 bases left in between. Here the CDR3 reads CASSISRGGSSYNSPLHF. For the CDR3, the DNA is TGTGCCAGCAGTATCTCAAGGGGGGGTAGCTCCTATAATTCACCCCTCCACTTT.

The rearrangement uses TRBV5-1 and TRBJ2-2; the match to TRBD1 covers 7 bases. Germline CDR1 reads SGHRS; CDR2 reads YFSETQ. The CDR3 is 15 residues long. The V gene end was trimmed by 0 bases and the J gene end by 5 bases; junction bases not matched to a gene: 4. CDR3 bases: TGCGCCAGCAGCTTGGGCGACAGGGATACCGGGGAGCTGTTTTTT. It is translated as CASSLGDRDTGELFF.

This rearrangement joins TRBV5-5 to TRBJ2-2, with TRBD1 matching 7 bases. Losses at the gene ends were 4 bases for V and 4 bases for J; bases not matched to a gene: 1. The CDR3 sequence is 13 residues long. Germline-derived CDR1 and CDR2 are SGHKS and YYEKEE (reference sequence). CDR3 bases: TGTGCCAGCAGCCACAGGGGCACCGGGGAGCTGTTTTTT. Its translation is CASSHRGTGELFF.

The chain couples TRBV7-2 to TRBJ2-5; D gene unclear. The V end was cut by 2 bases, the J end by 0 bases, with 10 bases between. CDR1 SGHTA and CDR2 FQGNSA come from the germline V gene. This CDR3 is 15 amino acids long. The CDR3 loop is CASSLRASNQETQYF. DNA for the CDR3: TGTGCCAGCAGCTTACGTGCAAGCAACCAAGAGACCCAGTACTTC.

V gene TRBV5-6 combines with J gene TRBJ1-1; TRBD1 is a possible D gene (5 bases). Germline lookup yields CDR1 SGHDT and CDR2 YYEEEE. The CDR3 is made up of 14 amino acids. Trimming left V 3 bases short and J 4 bases short, with 13 bases between. The CDR3 nucleotides are TGTGCCAGCAGCTGGGGGTTAAGCGGCACTGAAGCTTTCTTT. Translating gives CASSWGLSGTEAFF.

The V gene is TRBV7-2, the J gene TRBJ2-7; tentative D call: TRBD1 (6 bases). V was shortened by 4 bases and J by 6 bases, with 13 bases between the two germline ends. The germline gives CDR1 SGHTA, CDR2 FQGNSA. The CDR3 sequence is 13 residues long. As DNA, the CDR3 is TGTGCCAGCAGCTCTTCAGGGGTTAGCGAGCAGTACTTC. Protein product: CASSSSGVSEQYF.

This chain uses TRBV29-1 with TRBJ2-7, with D perhaps matching TRBD1 or TRBD2 (5 bases each). The CDR3 loop spans 11 amino acids. Germline CDR1 SQVTM, CDR2 ANQGSEA. V gave up 6 bases and J gave up 4 bases, with 10 bases separating them. CDR3 sequence: CSVIREYEQYF. The CDR3 DNA is TGCAGCGTCATCAGGGAGTACGAGCAGTACTTC.

This rearrangement joins TRBV27 to TRBJ2-4; a weak D match, TRBD2 (6 bases). V lost 0 bases and J lost 13, with 22 bases in between. Germline loops: CDR1 MNHEY, CDR2 SMNVEV (reference sequence). This CDR3 comprises 16 residues. Here the CDR3 reads CASSLSEAGLLHGQYF. In DNA form, the CDR3 reads TGTGCCAGCAGTTTATCTGAGGCGGGACTGCTTCACGGACAGTACTTC.

The rearrangement joins TRBV7-3 to TRBJ2-3; a possible D gene is TRBD1 (5 bases). V was trimmed by 1 base and J by 0 bases, leaving 5 bases between them. This CDR3 region has 14 residues. Germline V lookup: CDR1 SGHTA, CDR2 FQGTGA. CDR3 coding DNA: TGTGCCAGCAGCTTAAGGGGCAGCACAGATACGCAGTATTTT. Amino acid sequence: CASSLRGSTDTQYF.

This clone was picked up a small number of times. The chain links TRBV6-1 to TRBJ1-4; TRBD1 matches 9 bases. V lost 7 bases, J lost 7 bases, and 7 bases stayed unmatched. The germline V gene has CDR1 MNHNS and CDR2 SASEGT. The CDR3 sequence is 14 residues long. The CDR3 DNA follows: TGTGCCAGCACCCTAAACAGGGGGCGTGAAAAACTGTTTTTT. Translated, it gives CASTLNRGREKLFF.

The chain uses TRBV27 and TRBJ2-3; TRBD2 agrees at 7 bases. V lost 3 bases and J lost 6; bases outside the gene matches: 6. Germline CDR1 is MNHEY and CDR2 is SMNVEV (reference sequence). The CDR3 runs 14 residues. Written as DNA, the CDR3 is TGTGCCAGCAGTTTGAGGTCAGCGGGGGATACGCAGTATTTT. Translating it yields CASSLRSAGDTQYF.